A single T cell receptor (beta chain) is shown here with its context. The data originate from a study of blood T cell repertoires in COVID-19. Study overall: Samples representing acute and convalescent COVID-19 were sourced from the United States, Italy and Spain. From T cells, B-cell-depleted T cells, or PBMCs came the material, which was cDNA or gDNA.

V lost 1 base, J lost 1 base, and 10 bases lay in between. Per germline, CDR1 MGHRA and CDR2 YSYEKL. The CDR3 sequence is 15 residues long. Per the authors' pipeline: Reference gene primer amplification gave nucleated cell count estimates. Data came from immunoSEQ multiplex PCR; TCRdb stores just in-frame clones and leaves some out. The V and J calls and clone size come from that table; D and trimming were worked out from the DNA. The sample lists roughly 250,000 clones, 83% seen once, with around 6% in the top ten. Sequenced: peripheral blood. This chain links TRBV4-1 with TRBJ1-1; D unresolved. The TCR was taken from a human donor in a cohort sampled during active COVID-19. As DNA, the CDR3 is TGCGCCAGCAGCCAAGGATTCTCGGGGAACACTGAAGCTTTCTTT. Protein: CASSQGFSGNTEAFF.